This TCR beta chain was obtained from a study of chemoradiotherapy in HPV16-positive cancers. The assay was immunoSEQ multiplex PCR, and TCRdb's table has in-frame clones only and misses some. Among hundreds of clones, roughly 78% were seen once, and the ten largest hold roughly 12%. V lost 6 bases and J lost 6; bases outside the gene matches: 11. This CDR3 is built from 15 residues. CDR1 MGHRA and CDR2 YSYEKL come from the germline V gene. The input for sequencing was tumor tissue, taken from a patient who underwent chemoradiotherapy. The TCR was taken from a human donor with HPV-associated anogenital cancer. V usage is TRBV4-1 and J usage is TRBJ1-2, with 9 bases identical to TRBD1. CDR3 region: CASSRTGDLQNGYTF. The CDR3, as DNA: TGCGCCAGCAGTCGGACAGGGGATCTTCAAAATGGCTACACCTTC.